This TCR beta chain was documented in a study of regulatory T cells in long-lasting Graves disease. Investigators prepared the TCR beta libraries by applying iRepertoire HTBI primers and Arm-PCR of CDR3 regions. Each CDR3 protein is one row after TCRdb ran MiXCR on the multiplex PCR reads. The sample yields about 290,000 distinct CDR3 sequences, roughly 21% seen once. Overall study results and limits: Shared public clonotypes totalled about 2,800 in persistent patients, compared with about 960 in new patients.

Details on this clonotype: No antigen is known for it.

The time point denotes: persistent/refractory GD, antithyroid drugs over 5 years with positive TRAb. PBMCs were the source of the RNA used for TCR sequencing. From an endocrinology department in Xi'an, China, came the patients. Peripheral blood, around 9.9 milliliters per patient, was collected in EDTA tubes. The receptor was derived from a female donor with Graves disease. The sample consisted of peripheral blood mononuclear cells (PBMCs), taken when the disease was refractory, from a patient treated with antithyroid drugs.

The CDR3: CASSLTGTQYNEQFF. The CDR3 bases are TGTGCCAGCAGTTTAACCGGGACTCAGTACAATGAGCAGTTCTTC. The J gene is TRBJ2-1, the V gene TRBV28; tentatively, D is TRBD2 (6 bases). The V gene's germline CDR1 is MDHEN and CDR2 SYDVKM. V lost 2 bases and J 4 bases, leaving 12 bases between the germline ends. The CDR3 extends over 15 amino acids.